The present entry profiles one T cell receptor (beta chain) with its context. UMIs containing a 6-nucleotide sample barcode were added via template switching. After re-calling the 5' RACE reads, TCRdb lists one entry per CDR3 protein, DNA absent. This sample lists about 330,000 distinct CDR3 sequences; its ten largest clones have 2% to 2.5%. CDR1 is MNHEY, CDR2 SMNVEV, per germline (reference sequence). The CDR3 covers 14 residues. These data originate in a study of monozygotic twins with inflammatory bowel disease. Sample: blood. The sequence was obtained from a human donor with ulcerative colitis or Crohn's disease, or a healthy co-twin of an affected twin (not recorded which). V gene TRBV27 combines with J gene TRBJ2-7; lacking DNA, the TRBD1 call made by TCRdb goes unchecked. The CDR3 sequence: CASNVGGASSEQYF.